This is a list of T cell receptor beta chains from one sample in a study of PD-1 blockade in classical Hodgkin lymphoma. Profiled with immunoSEQ multiplex PCR; TCRdb holds only in-frame clones, not every one. The data hold about 30,000 clones, with about two thirds observed a single time. The sample in question was peripheral blood mononuclear cells (PBMCs), obtained before the second cycle of nivolumab. Source of these receptors: a human donor with classical Hodgkin lymphoma. Both conserved end residues are part of each CDR3. A D gene is named only where the DNA matches it firmly. Clone size is stated in some rows and not others, as once, few, many or a class when expanded.

>few|.|TRBJ2-1|TRBV19
TGTGCCAGTAGTATAGGATCCCCTAACAATGAGCAGTTCTTC
CASSIGSPNNEQFF
>.|TRBD1|TRBJ2-7|TRBV4-1
TGCGCCAGCAGCCATGCTGATTACCGGGACAGGGTTTGGTACGAGCAGTACTTC
CASSHADYRDRVWYEQYF
>.|TRBD2|TRBJ2-1|TRBV5-1
TGCGCCAGCAGACCGAGGACTAGCGGGGGGGCTTACTCCTACAATGAGCAGTTCTTC
CASRPRTSGGAYSYNEQFF
>.|.|TRBJ2-3|TRBV7-2
TGTGCCAGCAGCTTACGCTTACGGGGGCCGGCGACAGATACGCAGTATTTT
CASSLRLRGPATDTQYF
>.|.|TRBJ1-5|TRBV6-5
TGTGCCAGCAGGCCTACCCCTGGGGGGGGTCAGCCCCAGCATTTT
CASRPTPGGGQPQHF
>.|.|TRBJ2-4|TRBV7-9
TGTGCCAGCAGCCGACTAGGGACAAAATTTCTAGCCAAAAACATTCAGTACTTC
CASSRLGTKFLAKNIQYF
>.|.|TRBJ2-3|TRBV30
TGTGCCTGGAGTCCAGGGGGGAGCACAGATACGCAGTATTTT
CAWSPGGSTDTQYF
>.|.|TRBJ2-3|TRBV2
TGTGCCAGCAAGAGGGACAGCACAGATACGCAGTATTTT
CASKRDSTDTQYF
>.|.|TRBJ1-2|TRBV19
TGTGCCAGTAGCACAAATGACCCCCGAGGGGTCTATGGCTACACCTTC
CASSTNDPRGVYGYTF
>.|.|TRBJ1-5|TRBV6-1
TGTGCCAGCAGTGGTCGACAGAACAATCAGCCCCAGCATTTT
CASSGRQNNQPQHF
>.|.|TRBJ1-5|TRBV9
TGTGCCAGCAGCGTAGCGACCGATCAGCCCCAGCATTTT
CASSVATDQPQHF
>.|.|TRBJ2-3|TRBV9
TGTGCCAGCAGCGTAGATCCAGGGAGCACAGATACGCAGTATTTT
CASSVDPGSTDTQYF
>once|TRBD1|TRBJ1-6|TRBV18
TGTGCCAGCTCGCTTACCGGGACAGGAGAGAATTCACCCCTCCACTTT
CASSLTGTGENSPLHF
>.|.|TRBJ2-2|TRBV9
TGTGCCAGCAGCCCACAGGGAAACACCGGGGAGCTGTTTTTT
CASSPQGNTGELFF
>.|.|TRBJ2-1|TRBV5-1
TGCGCCAGCAGTGTGGGGCCGACTGACAATGAGCAGTTCTTC
CASSVGPTDNEQFF
>.|.|TRBJ2-7|TRBV29-1
TGCAGCGTCCGCAGGGGTCCCTACGAGCAGTACTTC
CSVRRGPYEQYF
>.|.|TRBJ2-4|TRBV2
TGTGCCAGCACCGGACTGGGTGGGAACATTCAGTACTTC
CASTGLGGNIQYF
>few|.|TRBJ2-1|TRBV19
TGTGCCAGTAGTACTATTAGGGCTGATGAGCAGTTCTTC
CASSTIRADEQFF
>.|.|TRBJ1-2|TRBV6-5
TGTGCCAGCAGTTTGGCAGAGGCTAACTATGGCTACACCTTC
CASSLAEANYGYTF
>.|.|TRBJ1-1|TRBV5-4
TGTGCCAGCAGCCAAGATCTGGGGGGAACTGAAGCTTTCTTT
CASSQDLGGTEAFF
>.|.|TRBJ1-3|TRBV28
TGTGCCAGCAGTTTGAGGCTGGGCTCTGGAAACACCATATATTTT
CASSLRLGSGNTIYF
>once|TRBD2|TRBJ2-3|TRBV27
TGTGCCAGCAGTTTCTATCTAGCGGGGACAGATACGCAGTATTTT
CASSFYLAGTDTQYF
>medium-sized|.|TRBJ1-1|TRBV7-2
TGTGCCAGCAGCTTATCCAAGGGAGGGTTCCCTGAAGCTTTCTTT
CASSLSKGGFPEAFF
>.|TRBD1|TRBJ2-7|TRBV16
TGTGCCAGCAGCCCCGGACAGGGAACCTACGAGCAGTACTTC
CASSPGQGTYEQYF
>.|.|TRBJ1-4|TRBV5-1
TGCGCCAGTCACACAGGGATGGGTAATGAAAAACTGTTTTTT
CASHTGMGNEKLFF
>once|TRBD1|TRBJ1-5|TRBV28
TGTGCCAGCAGTTTCACCGGACAGGGGAATCAGCCCCAGCATTTT
CASSFTGQGNQPQHF
>few|.|TRBJ2-6|TRBV27
TGTGCCAGCAGTTTGGGGGGGGCCAACGTCCTGACTTTC
CASSLGGANVLTF
>few|.|TRBJ2-6|TRBV5-1
TGCGCCAGCAGCTCCCGCGTCTTAACAGCTAACTCTGGGGCCAACGTCCTGACTTTC
CASSSRVLTANSGANVLTF
>few|.|TRBJ2-3|TRBV27
TGTGCCAGCGCGCCAGGGGGGTCGGGTACGCAGTATTTT
CASAPGGSGTQYF
>.|TRBD1|TRBJ2-6|TRBV9
TGTGCCAGCAGCTCTCGACAGGGAACGGGGGCCAACGTCCTGACTTTC
CASSSRQGTGANVLTF
>.|.|TRBJ2-7|TRBV10-3
TGTGCCATCAGTGTAGAAGGGTACGAGCAGTACTTC
CAISVEGYEQYF
>.|TRBD2|TRBJ2-1|TRBV7-2
TGTGCCAGCAGCTTAGGACTAGCGGCTTACAATGAGCAGTTCTTC
CASSLGLAAYNEQFF
>.|.|TRBJ1-2|TRBV6-5
TGTGCCAGTGGACTGTATAACTATGGCTACACCTTC
CASGLYNYGYTF
>.|.|TRBJ1-2|TRBV11-3
TGTGCCAGCAGCTTAGACAGCAGGGGCTATGGCTACACCTTC
CASSLDSRGYGYTF
>.|TRBD2|TRBJ2-3|TRBV5-4
TGTGCCAGCAGCTTGGGGCTAGCGGACCTCACAGATACGCAGTATTTT
CASSLGLADLTDTQYF
>few|.|TRBJ1-5|TRBV21-1
TGTGCCAGCAGGCACGTGGGGCAGGGTGGACAGCCCCAGCATTTT
CASRHVGQGGQPQHF
>.|TRBD2|TRBJ2-3|TRBV7-2
TGTGCCAGCAGCCGCTGGGGGCGGGGGGGCCCAGATACGCAGTATTTT
CASSRWGRGGPDTQYF
>.|TRBD2|TRBJ2-5|TRBV4-3
TGCGCCAGCAGCCCCGGACTAGCGATAGAGACCCAGTACTTC
CASSPGLAIETQYF
>once|.|TRBJ2-3|TRBV27
TGTGCCAGCAGCACGGCTAGGACAGATACGCAGTATTTT
CASSTARTDTQYF